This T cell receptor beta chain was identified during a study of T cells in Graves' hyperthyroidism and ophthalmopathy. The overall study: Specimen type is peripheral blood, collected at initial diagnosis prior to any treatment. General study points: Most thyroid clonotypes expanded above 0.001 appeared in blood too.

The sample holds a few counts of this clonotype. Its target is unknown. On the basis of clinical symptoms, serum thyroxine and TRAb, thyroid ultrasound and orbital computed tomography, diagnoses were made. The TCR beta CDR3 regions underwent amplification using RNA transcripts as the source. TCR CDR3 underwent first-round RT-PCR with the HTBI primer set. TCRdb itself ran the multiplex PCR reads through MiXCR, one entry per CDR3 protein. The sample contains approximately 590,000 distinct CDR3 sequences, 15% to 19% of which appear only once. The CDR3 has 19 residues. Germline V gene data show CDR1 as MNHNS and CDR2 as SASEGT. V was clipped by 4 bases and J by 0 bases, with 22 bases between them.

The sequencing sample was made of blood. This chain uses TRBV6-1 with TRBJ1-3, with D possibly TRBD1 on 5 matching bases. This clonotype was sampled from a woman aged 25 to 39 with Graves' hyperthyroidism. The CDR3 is CASSGGTGLPFSSGNTIYF. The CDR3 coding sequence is TGTGCCAGCAGTGGCGGGACCGGGCTGCCCTTTAGCTCTGGAAACACCATATATTTT.